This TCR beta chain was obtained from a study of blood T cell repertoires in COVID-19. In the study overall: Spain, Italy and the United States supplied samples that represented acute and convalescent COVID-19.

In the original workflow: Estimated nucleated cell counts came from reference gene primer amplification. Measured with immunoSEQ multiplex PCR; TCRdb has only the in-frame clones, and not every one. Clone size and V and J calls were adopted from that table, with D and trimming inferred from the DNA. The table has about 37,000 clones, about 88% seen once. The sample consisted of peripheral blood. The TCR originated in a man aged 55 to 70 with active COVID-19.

In nucleotides, the CDR3 is TGTGCCAGCAGTGAAGTGGGAGGCGGGGAGTGGACAGATACGCAGTATTTT. Translating it yields CASSEVGGGEWTDTQYF. The V and J genes are TRBV2 and TRBJ2-3; possibly TRBD2 for D (6 bases). Germline V CDR1 and CDR2: SNHLY, FYNNEI. This CDR3 region has 17 residues. Trimming took 1 base from V and 3 from J, leaving 17 bases between them.